One sample yielded the 18 T cell receptor beta chains listed below, sequenced in a study of CD8+ T cells in alopecia areata. Extracted RNA was reverse transcribed into cDNA, the sequencing template. Profiled with immunoSEQ multiplex PCR; TCRdb holds only in-frame clones, not every one. Among 150,000 to 200,000 clones listed, under 80% were seen once. Treatment indicated: oral pan-JAK inhibitor, 5-10 mg twice daily. The source material was CD4+ T cells sorted from blood, sampled between weeks 49 and 50, from a patient treated with tofacitinib. The source is a human donor with alopecia areata.

For the CDR3, the DNA is TGTGCCTGGAGTGTACATAACAGCCAGAACACTGAAGCTTTCTTT. It codes for CAWSVHNSQNTEAFF. The chain links TRBV30 to TRBJ1-1, with D unresolved. Germline V CDR1 and CDR2: GTSNPN, SVGIG (reference sequence). The CDR3 runs to 15 residues. Trimming left V 0 bases short and J 1 base short, with 12 bases between.

The chain recombines TRBV2 with TRBJ2-3; D remains ambiguous. The CDR3 is 15 amino acids. In germline, CDR1 is SNHLY, CDR2 FYNNEI. With 1 base removed from V and 8 bases from J, the gap between germline ends came to 16 bases. The CDR3 coding sequence is TGTGCCAGCAGTGAAGACTCTGTAGGCAGGACTACGCAGTATTTT. Translation gives CASSEDSVGRTTQYF.

In this sample, this clone turned up many times. This sample includes further DNA sequences coding for the same CDR3. The chain joins TRBV5-6 to TRBJ2-7, with no clear D. With 2 bases removed from V and 6 bases from J, the gap between germline ends came to 6 bases. Germline V CDR1 and CDR2: SGHDT, YYEEEE. This CDR3 spans 11 amino acids. Here the CDR3 reads CASSFAREQYF. CDR3 bases: TGTGCCAGCAGCTTTGCGCGCGAGCAGTACTTC.

CDR3 sequence reads: CASSLRGGTGEQYF. The CDR3, as DNA: TGCGCCAGCAGCCTAAGGGGAGGCACGGGTGAGCAGTACTTC. The chain recombines TRBV4-3 with TRBJ2-7; a weak D match, TRBD2 (6 bases). Deletions cut 4 bases from V and 7 bases from J, with 17 bases between. The germline gives CDR1 LGHNA, CDR2 YSLEER. The CDR3 length is 14 residues.

In this sample, this clone turned up a few times. The chain is built from TRBV2 and TRBJ2-1; 7 bases match TRBD1. Germline V gives CDR1 SNHLY, CDR2 FYNNEI. The J segment lost 9 bases and the V segment lost 6 bases, leaving 5 bases of the junction unmatched. The CDR3 spans 12 residues. This chain's CDR3 is CASRQGPSEQFF. The CDR3 DNA reads TGTGCCAGCAGACAGGGGCCGAGTGAGCAGTTCTTC. The variable domain in full, completed from reference TRBV2 and TRBJ2-1, reads EPEVTQTPSHQVTQMGQEVILRCVPISNHLYFYWYRQILGQKVEFLVSFYNNEISEKSEIFDDQFSVERPDGSNFTLKIRSTKLEDSAMYFCASRQGPSEQFFGPGTRLTVL.

The rearrangement joins TRBV11-1 to TRBJ2-7; D call uncertain. The germline V gene encodes CDR1 SGHAT and CDR2 FQDESV (reference sequence). The CDR3 consists of 12 residues. Between the trimmed V and J ends, which lost 5 bases and 2 bases, there was a span of 7 bases. CDR3 amino acids: CASSATAYEQYF. The CDR3 nucleotides are TGTGCCAGCAGCGCTACAGCCTACGAGCAGTACTTC.

The chain employs TRBV29-1 and TRBJ2-7; D is unresolved. The CDR3 totals 12 residues. V shed 4 bases and J shed 1 base, with 8 bases lying between them. Germline V CDR1 and CDR2: SQVTM, ANQGSEA. The CDR3 spells CSVGGNSYEQYF. CDR3 nucleotides: TGCAGCGTTGGAGGAAATTCCTACGAGCAGTACTTC.

V and J are TRBV29-1 and TRBJ2-4, with 8 bases lining up with TRBD2. Losses at the gene ends were 3 bases for V and 3 bases for J; bases not matched to a gene: 4. The CDR3 runs 14 residues. Germline assignment: CDR1 SQVTM and CDR2 ANQGSEA. CDR3 loop: CSVDSGVDKNIQYF. CDR3 sequence (DNA): TGCAGCGTTGATAGCGGGGTCGACAAAAACATTCAGTACTTC.

This clone was seen a handful of times. The chain joins TRBV11-2 to TRBJ1-1; D unresolved. Trimming cost V 1 base and J 10 bases, with 7 bases left between them. Germline V gene sequence: CDR1 SGHAT, CDR2 FQNNGV. CDR3 size: 11 residues. DNA for the CDR3: TGTGCCAGCAGCTTAGCGGGGTTAGCTTTCTTT. As protein: CASSLAGLAFF. The full variable domain, in which reference TRBV11-2 and TRBJ1-1 provide the parts outside the CDR3, is EAGVAQSPRYKIIEKRQSVAFWCNPISGHATLYWYQQILGQGPKLLIQFQNNGVVDDSQLPKDRFSAERLKGVDSTLKIQPAKLEDSAVYLCASSLAGLAFFGQGTRLTVV.

The genes are TRBV20-1 and TRBJ2-7; D is undetermined. Trimming shortened V by 5 bases and J by 7 bases, and 12 bases separated the two germline ends. The CDR3 is 11 amino acids. Germline assignment: CDR1 DFQATT and CDR2 SNEGSKA (reference sequence). The CDR3, as DNA: TGCAGTGCTTACCGGACGCCGGAGCAGTACTTC. Protein sequence: CSAYRTPEQYF.

The rearrangement joins TRBV9 to TRBJ2-2, with 9 bases identical to TRBD1. V shed 0 bases and J 6 bases; nucleotides not matched to a gene: 15. This CDR3 region has 19 residues. The V gene's germline CDR1 is SGDLS and CDR2 YYNGEE. The CDR3 is CASSVAEITGGRSAGELFF. In DNA, the CDR3 is TGTGCCAGCAGCGTAGCTGAGATCACAGGGGGCAGGTCGGCCGGGGAGCTGTTTTTT.

This clone has a handful of counts. The CDR3 is CASSLHTGEAQYF. The CDR3 nucleotides read TGCGCCAGCAGCCTACACACGGGCGAGGCCCAGTACTTC. The chain combines TRBV4-3 with TRBJ2-5; D unclear. Germline V gene lookup returns CDR1 LGHNA and CDR2 YSLEER. V was clipped by 4 bases and J by 9 bases, with 15 bases between them. This CDR3 is 13 amino acids long.

This clone has more than one count but fewer than ten. This chain links TRBV7-2 with TRBJ1-6; 7 bases agree with TRBD1. The J segment lost 10 bases and the V segment lost 5 bases, leaving 11 bases of the junction unmatched. Per germline, CDR1 SGHTA and CDR2 FQGNSA. There are 15 residues in the CDR3. The CDR3 DNA reads as TGTGCCAGCAGCCTAGGACAGGATTTTTTGTCACCCCTCCACTTT. Translated, it gives CASSLGQDFLSPLHF.

The V gene is TRBV10-3, the J gene TRBJ2-7; no reliable D call. This CDR3 has 12 amino acids. The V end lost 0 bases, the J end lost 5 bases, and 5 bases lay between the germline ends. The germline V gene encodes CDR1 ENHRY and CDR2 SYGVKD. CDR3 nucleotide sequence: TGTGCCATCAGTGAGTCATCGGACGAGCAGTACTTC. Translated, it gives CAISESSDEQYF.

V gene TRBV7-7 combines with J gene TRBJ1-4, with 10 bases aligning to TRBD1. From germline, CDR1 is SSHAT and CDR2 FNYEAQ (reference sequence). The CDR3 runs to 16 residues. The V and J ends lost 1 base and 6 bases, in that order; junction bases with no gene match: 5. The CDR3 sequence is CASSLGGTGEDEKLFF. In DNA form, the CDR3 reads TGTGCCAGCAGCTTAGGTGGGACAGGGGAAGATGAAAAACTGTTTTTT.

This clone was recorded a few times. V usage is TRBV11-2 and J usage is TRBJ1-6; tentatively, D is TRBD1 (5 bases). CDR1 and CDR2 from the germline V gene are SGHAT and FQNNGV. The CDR3 is 14 residues long. The V and J ends lost 5 bases and 8 bases respectively, with 13 bases between them. CDR3 sequence: CASSRLDSYSPLHF. As DNA, the CDR3 is TGTGCCAGCAGCCGCTTAGACAGTTATTCACCCCTCCACTTT.

This clone was recorded only once. The J gene is TRBJ2-2, the V gene TRBV29-1, with 11 bases matching TRBD2. This CDR3 contains 19 residues. V gave up 4 bases and J gave up 0 bases; unmatched junction bases: 13. Germline lookup yields CDR1 SQVTM and CDR2 ANQGSEA. The CDR3 sequence: CSVGNLRLAGGTNTGELFF. The CDR3 coding sequence is TGCAGCGTTGGGAATCTAAGGCTAGCGGGGGGAACGAACACCGGGGAGCTGTTTTTT.

This clone was picked up a small number of times. This same CDR3 is encoded by further DNA sequences in the sample. This rearrangement joins TRBV30 to TRBJ1-1; D unresolved. Trimming shortened V by 3 bases and J by 1 base, and 6 bases separated the two germline ends. CDR3 size: 12 residues. Looked up from germline, CDR1 is GTSNPN and CDR2 is SVGIG (reference sequence). Written as DNA, the CDR3 is TGTGCCTGGAGCGGTACGAACACTGAAGCTTTCTTT. This codes for CAWSGTNTEAFF.